This entry lists 30 T cell receptor beta chains sequenced from one sample in a study of cytomegalovirus exposure and HLA in healthy donors. Measured with immunoSEQ multiplex PCR; TCRdb has only the in-frame clones, and not every one. The sample holds about 170,000 clones, roughly 90% seen once. Source material: PBMCs. These receptor sequences come from a young woman in good health and CMV-seropositive.

The chain carries TRBV2 and TRBJ2-5; 12 bases align to TRBD2. Germline CDR1 and CDR2: SNHLY and FYNNEI. The CDR3 contains 15 residues. V was clipped by 7 bases and J by 5 bases; unmatched bases: 8. This chain's CDR3 is CASKQASGRGETQYF. CDR3 nucleotide sequence: TGTGCCAGCAAACAAGCTAGCGGGAGGGGGGAGACCCAGTACTTC. Full variable domain (rest looked up from reference TRBV2 and TRBJ2-5): EPEVTQTPSHQVTQMGQEVILRCVPISNHLYFYWYRQILGQKVEFLVSFYNNEISEKSEIFDDQFSVERPDGSNFTLKIRSTKLEDSAMYFCASKQASGRGETQYFGPGTRLLVL.

The chain links TRBV10-3 to TRBJ2-1; D unclear. Germline V gene lookup returns CDR1 ENHRY and CDR2 SYGVKD. V lost 2 bases and J 5 bases, leaving 7 bases between the germline ends. The CDR3 totals 13 residues. The CDR3 nucleotides read TGTGCCATCAGTGAGCGCAGGAACAATGAGCAGTTCTTC. Protein: CAISERRNNEQFF.

This clone is medium-sized in the sample. This sequence joins TRBV6-5 and TRBJ1-4; 9 bases agree with TRBD1. This CDR3 is 15 amino acids long. CDR1 MNHEY and CDR2 SVGAGI come from the germline V gene. V lost 5 bases and J lost 8; bases outside the gene matches: 9. CDR3 coding DNA: TGTGCCAGCAGTAGCACAGGGGGCGCTGGGGAAAAACTGTTTTTT. This encodes CASSSTGGAGEKLFF.

The chain joins TRBV2 to TRBJ2-7; the match to TRBD1 covers 9 bases. Trimming took 6 bases from V and 4 from J; bases not matched to a gene: 7. Germline V gene data show CDR1 as SNHLY and CDR2 as FYNNEI. The CDR3 runs to 14 residues. The chain's CDR3 is CASRDTGGRYEQYF. In DNA form, the CDR3 reads TGTGCCAGCAGGGACACAGGGGGCCGTTACGAGCAGTACTTC.

The chain recombines TRBV19 with TRBJ2-3; the D is unclear. Trimming removed 3 bases from V and 6 bases from J, with 10 bases in between. This CDR3 has 13 residues. Germline loops: CDR1 LNHDA, CDR2 SQIVND (reference sequence). CDR3 sequence (DNA): TGTGCCAGTAGTATTATAACTGCCGATACGCAGTATTTT. Its protein product is CASSIITADTQYF.

V gene TRBV6-5 combines with J gene TRBJ2-7, with TRBD1 matching over 10 bases. V gave up 5 bases and J gave up 4 bases; unmatched junction bases: 5. Per the germline V gene, CDR1 is MNHEY and CDR2 is SVGAGI. The CDR3 loop spans 14 amino acids. In DNA form, the CDR3 reads TGTGCCAGCAGTCCGGGACAGGGGAATTACGAGCAGTACTTC. Its protein is CASSPGQGNYEQYF.

This chain connects TRBV21-1 to TRBJ1-2; TRBD1, the D gene given by the table, was not confirmed from the DNA. TRBV21-1 is tagged as a pseudogene. CDR3 length: 16 residues. CDR3 in amino acids: CASSKLGTGRRDGYTF. As DNA, the CDR3 is TGTGCCAGCAGCAAATTGGGAACAGGGCGTCGAGATGGCTACACCTTC.

The chain uses TRBV5-1 and TRBJ2-2; unclear D gene. The V end lost 4 bases, the J end lost 7 bases, and 8 bases lay between the germline ends. CDR3 size: 12 residues. CDR1 and CDR2 (germline): SGHRS, YFSETQ. In nucleotides, the CDR3 is TGCGCCAGCAGCCCTCGCGGCGGGGAGCTGTTTTTT. This codes for CASSPRGGELFF. Looking up the rest from reference TRBV5-1 and TRBJ2-2 gives the full variable domain: KAGVTQTPRYLIKTRGQQVTLSCSPISGHRSVSWYQQTPGQGLQFLFEYFSETQRNKGNFPGRFSGRQFSNSRSEMNVSTLELGDSALYLCASSPRGGELFFGEGSRLTVL.

The chain links TRBV27 to TRBJ2-1; 10 bases map to TRBD1. The CDR3 runs 14 residues. The V segment lost 7 bases and the J segment 8 bases; nucleotides outside the gene matches: 8. Looked up from germline, CDR1 is MNHEY and CDR2 is SMNVEV (reference sequence). This chain's CDR3 is CASTGTGVFDEQFF. The CDR3, as DNA: TGTGCCAGCACTGGGACAGGGGTTTTCGATGAGCAGTTCTTC.

The V call is TRBV30, the J call TRBJ1-2, with a tentative D call TRBD1 (5 bases). Germline V CDR1 and CDR2: GTSNPN, SVGIG (reference sequence). CDR3 length equals 13 residues. V was pared by 4 bases and J by 1 base, with 10 bases between. The CDR3, as DNA: TGTGCCTGGAAAAGACAGAATAACTATGGCTACACCTTC. Translation gives CAWKRQNNYGYTF.

DNA for the CDR3: TGTGCCAGTACGGACAGGCCATATCAGCCCCAGCATTTT. Encoded protein: CASTDRPYQPQHF. This chain connects TRBV19 to TRBJ1-5; 7 bases map to TRBD1. V was pared by 7 bases and J by 5 bases, with 5 bases of the junction left unmatched. Germline assignment: CDR1 LNHDA and CDR2 SQIVND (reference sequence). The CDR3 has 13 residues.

The CDR3 protein is CASRDFYEKLFF. The CDR3 coding sequence is TGTGCCAGCAGGGACTTCTATGAAAAACTGTTTTTT. The chain combines TRBV6-5 with TRBJ1-4; no clear D gene. This CDR3 is 12 amino acids long. V shed 6 bases and J shed 6 bases, with 8 bases lying between them. CDR1 MNHEY and CDR2 SVGAGI come from the germline V gene.

The chain joins TRBV27 to TRBJ1-5, with unresolved D. Trimming took 5 bases from V and 0 from J, leaving 17 bases between them. CDR1 and CDR2 from the germline V gene are MNHEY and SMNVEV (reference sequence). The CDR3 length is 17 residues. The DNA of the CDR3 is TGTGCCAGCAGTCTCCAGTTTCCCCCCACTAGCAATCAGCCCCAGCATTTT. It specifies CASSLQFPPTSNQPQHF.

The chain's CDR3 is CASSLPEGLEAFF. CDR3 nucleotides: TGTGCCAGCAGCTTACCTGAGGGCCTTGAAGCTTTCTTT. The chain uses TRBV11-3 and TRBJ1-1; unclear D gene. CDR1 and CDR2 (germline): SGHNT, YENEEA. The CDR3 totals 13 residues. Trimming left V 2 bases short and J 7 bases short, with 11 bases between.

For this clone: Its ends do not fully match the called genes, so a read error is possible. This chain uses TRBV7-2 with TRBJ2-7; 9 bases align to TRBD2. The V gene's germline CDR1 is SGHTA and CDR2 FQGNSA. The CDR3 extends over 15 amino acids. CDR3 region: CASRLGRTSDLWQYF. CDR3 bases: TGTGCCAGCAGATTAGGCCGGACTAGCGATTTGTGGCAGTACTTC.

This sequence joins TRBV6-1 and TRBJ2-2; 10 bases align to TRBD2. Germline V gene data show CDR1 as MNHNS and CDR2 as SASEGT. The junction had 2 bases not matched to a gene; V was cut back by 7 bases and J by 0 bases. This CDR3 spans 15 amino acids. In DNA form, the CDR3 reads TGTGCCAGCAAGCGGGAGGGTTCGAACACCGGGGAGCTGTTTTTT. This translates into CASKREGSNTGELFF.

The rearrangement links TRBV4-2 to TRBJ1-1; the D gene is possibly TRBD1 (5 bases). This CDR3 is built from 17 residues. The germline V gene has CDR1 LGHNA and CDR2 YNFKEQ. Trimming pared 0 bases from V and 0 bases from J, leaving 14 bases between. CDR3 protein: CASSQERAGPMNTEAFF. The CDR3 DNA sequence: TGTGCCAGCAGCCAAGAGAGGGCGGGGCCCATGAACACTGAAGCTTTCTTT.

The chain recombines TRBV6-5 with TRBJ2-7; TRBD2 matches 7 bases. Germline V CDR1 and CDR2: MNHEY, SVGAGI. This CDR3 is built from 15 residues. V was pared by 2 bases and J by 1 base, with 5 bases of the junction left unmatched. Here the CDR3 reads CASSYSSGRSYEQYF. Written as DNA, the CDR3 is TGTGCCAGCAGTTACAGTAGCGGGCGATCCTACGAGCAGTACTTC.

The chain couples TRBV27 to TRBJ1-5, with D tentatively TRBD1 (6 bases). This CDR3 contains 17 residues. V lost 1 base, J lost 0 bases, and 13 bases lay in between. Germline CDR1 MNHEY, CDR2 SMNVEV (reference sequence). CDR3 DNA sequence: TGTGCCAGCAGTTTATATAGGACAGACAATAGCAATCAGCCCCAGCATTTT. It codes for CASSLYRTDNSNQPQHF.

The chain combines TRBV19 with TRBJ2-3; D is ambiguous. The CDR3 consists of 16 residues. Germline CDR1 and CDR2: LNHDA and SQIVND (reference sequence). Trimming stripped 0 bases from V and 5 bases from J, with 15 bases between. CDR3 in DNA: TGTGCCAGTAGTATAGATAAGTCGAGTTATGGAGATACGCAGTATTTT. Translation: CASSIDKSSYGDTQYF.

The chain combines TRBV2 with TRBJ2-7; 9 bases fit TRBD1. The CDR3 extends over 14 amino acids. The germline gives CDR1 SNHLY, CDR2 FYNNEI. Trimming removed 6 bases from V and 5 bases from J; junction bases left unmatched: 8. The CDR3 DNA sequence: TGTGCCAGCAGGGACAGGGGTGGACGCCACGAGCAGTACTTC. Amino acid sequence: CASRDRGGRHEQYF.

The gene calls are TRBV5-1 and TRBJ1-1, with TRBD1 as a possible D gene (5 bases). The CDR3 runs to 14 residues. V shed 1 base and J shed 4 bases, with 11 bases lying between them. The germline V gene encodes CDR1 SGHRS and CDR2 YFSETQ. The chain's CDR3 is CASSLTGGITEAFF. The CDR3, as DNA: TGCGCCAGCAGCTTGACAGGTGGGATCACTGAAGCTTTCTTT.

The chain couples TRBV28 to TRBJ1-1, with unresolved D. The germline V and J ends were trimmed by 8 bases and 10 bases, with 20 bases remaining between them. Germline assignment: CDR1 MDHEN and CDR2 SYDVKM. The CDR3 length is 13 residues. The CDR3: CASDTHAQPGAFF. CDR3 DNA sequence: TGTGCCAGCGATACCCACGCGCAACCTGGAGCTTTCTTT.

V is TRBV10-3 and J is TRBJ2-7; tentative D call: TRBD1 (6 bases). The CDR3 extends over 16 amino acids. V was cut by 4 bases and J by 1 base, with 17 bases left in between. In germline, CDR1 is ENHRY, CDR2 SYGVKD. CDR3 bases: TGTGCCATCAGTGGGACCCCAATAGGACAGTCCTACGAGCAGTACTTC. Its protein is CAISGTPIGQSYEQYF.

This clone was seen only once. The V gene is TRBV4-1, the J gene TRBJ2-7, with D perhaps TRBD1 (5 bases). The V gene's germline CDR1 is MGHRA and CDR2 YSYEKL. The CDR3 length is 15 residues. V lost 1 base, J lost 4 bases, and 14 bases lay in between. CDR3 in amino acids: CASSQAQGLFYEQYF. In DNA form, the CDR3 reads TGCGCCAGCAGCCAAGCCCAGGGCCTATTTTACGAGCAGTACTTC.

The chain couples TRBV2 to TRBJ2-7; TRBD2 aligns across 8 bases. Germline V gene sequence: CDR1 SNHLY, CDR2 FYNNEI. The V segment lost 5 bases and the J segment 0 bases; nucleotides outside the gene matches: 3. The CDR3 sequence is 14 residues long. The CDR3 protein is CASSFSGSSYEQYF. The CDR3 DNA follows: TGTGCCAGCAGTTTCAGCGGGAGCTCCTACGAGCAGTACTTC.

The chain joins TRBV11-2 to TRBJ2-7, with a weak D call TRBD2 (5 bases). V dropped 5 bases and J dropped 0 bases, with 14 bases sitting between them. This CDR3 spans 15 amino acids. Germline V gene data show CDR1 as SGHAT and CDR2 as FQNNGV. DNA of the CDR3: TGTGCCAGCAGCGCTGCTAGCCGGGGCTCCTACGAGCAGTACTTC. This translates into CASSAASRGSYEQYF.

This clone was seen just once. The V and J genes are TRBV6-6 and TRBJ2-1; a possible D gene is TRBD2 (6 bases). Between the trimmed V and J ends, which lost 8 bases and 3 bases, there was a span of 11 bases. The CDR3 totals 13 residues. CDR1 MNHNY and CDR2 SVGAGI come from the germline V gene (reference sequence). This CDR3 reads CASSSGVYNEQFF. CDR3 nucleotide sequence: TGTGCCAGCTCCTCGGGGGTCTACAATGAGCAGTTCTTC.

On this clone: At one of its ends the junction is not consistent with the germline gene, which may arise from a read error. J is TRBJ2-7 and V is TRBV7-7, with a weak D call TRBD2 (6 bases). CDR1 and CDR2 from the germline V gene are SSHAT and FNYEAQ (reference sequence). CDR3 length: 13 residues. The DNA of the CDR3 is TGTGCTAGCAGCCGGGACTTCTCCTACGAGCAGTACTTC. Amino acid sequence: CASSRDFSYEQYF.

The rearrangement uses TRBV6-4 and TRBJ2-6, with D possibly being TRBD1 (6 bases). The CDR3 has 17 residues. The V gene's germline CDR1 is MRHNA and CDR2 SNTAGT. The germline V and J ends were trimmed by 5 bases and 0 bases, with 14 bases remaining between them. CDR3 amino acids: CASSYRAYRSGANVLTF. The CDR3 coding sequence is TGTGCCAGCAGTTACAGGGCGTATCGCTCTGGGGCCAACGTCCTGACTTTC.